Shown below are 19 T cell receptor beta chains from a single sample sequenced in a study of blood T cell repertoires in COVID-19. Generated by immunoSEQ multiplex PCR, the TCRdb table keeps only in-frame clones and is missing some. The table records some 200,000 clones, more than 75% of them present only once. The sequencing sample was made of peripheral blood. The receptors shown here come from a man younger than 30 with active or convalescent COVID-19.

The chain couples TRBV6-5 to TRBJ1-1; D perhaps matches TRBD1 (6 bases). CDR1 MNHEY and CDR2 SVGAGI come from the germline V gene. The CDR3 consists of 14 residues. V lost 6 bases, J lost 3 bases, and 14 bases lay in between. The CDR3 DNA reads as TGTGCCAGCAGGCAACAGGGCCCTGACACTGAAGCTTTCTTT. Its protein is CASRQQGPDTEAFF.

This clone was found once. The rearrangement uses TRBV9 and TRBJ1-2, with D perhaps matching TRBD1 (5 bases). The CDR3 length is 15 residues. With 0 bases removed from V and 4 bases from J, the gap between germline ends came to 13 bases. Germline CDR1 SGDLS, CDR2 YYNGEE. The DNA of the CDR3 is TGTGCCAGCAGCGTAGGCCAGGGAAGGAGCTATGGCTACACCTTC. It translates to CASSVGQGRSYGYTF.

The chain employs TRBV28 and TRBJ1-5; D gene ambiguous. This CDR3 comprises 14 residues. Per germline, CDR1 MDHEN and CDR2 SYDVKM. The V and J ends lost 3 bases and 5 bases respectively, with 11 bases between them. CDR3 in amino acids: CASSFWQDDQPQHF. As DNA, the CDR3 is TGTGCCAGCAGTTTTTGGCAGGATGATCAGCCCCAGCATTTT.

CDR3 sequence (DNA): TGTGCCAGCAGCCCCCCGGCTTGGACAGGGAACGGTAATGAAAAACTGTTTTTT. Translating gives CASSPPAWTGNGNEKLFF. The rearrangement joins TRBV7-9 to TRBJ1-4; 8 bases map to TRBD1. The J segment lost 4 bases and the V segment lost 5 bases, leaving 15 bases of the junction unmatched. The CDR3 loop spans 18 amino acids. Germline lookup yields CDR1 SEHNR and CDR2 FQNEAQ (reference sequence).

The V and J genes are TRBV30 and TRBJ2-1; 10 bases match TRBD2. The CDR3 runs to 14 residues. Unmatched junction bases numbered 3, after V lost 5 bases and J lost 2 bases. Germline V gene sequence: CDR1 GTSNPN, CDR2 SVGIG (reference sequence). Here the CDR3 reads CAWAGTSAYNEQFF. Written as DNA, the CDR3 is TGTGCCTGGGCCGGGACTAGCGCCTACAATGAGCAGTTCTTC.

The V gene is TRBV12-3 or TRBV12-4, the J gene TRBJ1-2, with D hard to call. With 3 bases removed from V and 6 bases from J, the gap between germline ends came to 8 bases. The CDR3 extends over 12 amino acids. The CDR3 loop reads CASSFWEDGYTF. CDR3 bases: TGTGCCAGCAGTTTTTGGGAGGATGGCTACACCTTC.

The rearrangement joins TRBV7-9 to TRBJ2-1, with 9 bases matching TRBD1. The germline gives CDR1 SEHNR, CDR2 FQNEAQ (reference sequence). The CDR3 has 14 amino acids. J gave up 12 bases and V 1 base, and 7 bases lay outside the gene matches. The CDR3 spells CASSLEETGGRQFF. The CDR3 DNA sequence: TGTGCCAGCAGCTTAGAAGAGACAGGGGGGCGGCAGTTCTTC.

The V gene is TRBV7-9, the J gene TRBJ1-1; the match to TRBD1 covers 7 bases. This CDR3 has 14 amino acids. Trimming took 4 bases from V and 2 from J; bases not matched to a gene: 4. CDR1 and CDR2 (germline): SEHNR, FQNEAQ (reference sequence). CDR3 in amino acids: CASSSTGVNTEAFF. As DNA, the CDR3 is TGTGCCAGCAGCTCTACAGGGGTAAACACTGAAGCTTTCTTT. The whole variable domain, remainder taken from reference TRBV7-9 and TRBJ1-1, is DTGVSQNPRHKITKRGQNVTFRCDPISEHNRLYWYRQTLGQGPEFLTYFQNEAQLEKSRLLSDRFSAERPKGSFSTLEIQRTEQGDSAMYLCASSSTGVNTEAFFGQGTRLTVV.

This clone was seen a few times. The V and J genes are TRBV3-1 (or the pseudogene TRBV3-2) and TRBJ1-5, with a tentative D call TRBD1 (5 bases). This CDR3 has 15 amino acids. Deletions cut 1 base from V and 5 bases from J, with 12 bases between. Germline V gene sequence: CDR1 LGHDT, CDR2 YNNKEL (reference sequence). The CDR3 reads CASSQAQGPDQPQHF. CDR3 sequence (DNA): TGTGCCAGCAGCCAAGCCCAGGGTCCCGATCAGCCCCAGCATTTT.

The chain employs TRBV11-2 and TRBJ1-2; D is possibly TRBD1 (6 bases). The ends were cut back, 4 bases at V and 8 bases at J, with 20 bases in the middle. The germline CDR1 and CDR2 sequences are SGHAT and FQNNGV. This CDR3 comprises 15 residues. CDR3 sequence: CASSSIWEQGWGYTF. CDR3 bases: TGTGCCAGCAGCTCCATTTGGGAACAGGGATGGGGCTACACCTTC.

This sequence joins TRBV3-1 (or the pseudogene TRBV3-2) and TRBJ2-3, with 7 bases fitting TRBD1. Germline assignment: CDR1 LGHDT and CDR2 YNNKEL (reference sequence). V was pared by 0 bases and J by 3 bases, with 6 bases of the junction left unmatched. The CDR3 spans 16 residues. For the CDR3, the DNA is TGTGCCAGCAGCCAAGATTTAGGGGGCACTACAGATACGCAGTATTTT. It specifies CASSQDLGGTTDTQYF.

The chain uses TRBV28 and TRBJ1-2, with 9 positions matching TRBD1. The germline V gene encodes CDR1 MDHEN and CDR2 SYDVKM. The CDR3 has 15 amino acids. V lost 6 bases and J lost 6; bases outside the gene matches: 11. CDR3 bases: TGTGCCAGCAGCTCCCCTGGGACAGGGAAAGATGGCTACACCTTC. Translating it yields CASSSPGTGKDGYTF.

The chain is built from TRBV5-1 and TRBJ1-6; 7 bases match TRBD1. In germline, CDR1 is SGHRS, CDR2 YFSETQ. CDR3 length equals 15 residues. J gave up 9 bases and V 0 bases, and 6 bases lay outside the gene matches. The CDR3 spells CASSLDGQDGSPLHF. The CDR3 coding sequence is TGCGCCAGCAGCTTGGATGGACAGGACGGTTCACCCCTCCACTTT.

The rearrangement joins TRBV21-1 to TRBJ2-6; the table's D call TRBD2 went unverified against the DNA. TRBV21-1 is a pseudogene. This CDR3 is built from 19 residues. CDR3 bases: TGTGCCAGCAGAACCCTTGGCGGGAGGGCCATGGCCGGGGCCAACGTCCTGACTTTC. Translating it yields CASRTLGGRAMAGANVLTF.

The rearrangement joins TRBV20-1 to TRBJ2-2; D ambiguous. CDR3 length: 15 residues. V was trimmed by 3 bases and J by 0 bases, leaving 11 bases between them. Germline V gives CDR1 DFQATT, CDR2 SNEGSKA (reference sequence). The CDR3 DNA reads as TGCAGTGCTAGTCATGGAGAAGCGAACACCGGGGAGCTGTTTTTT. Amino acid sequence: CSASHGEANTGELFF.

This rearrangement joins TRBV5-4 to TRBJ1-2, with D possibly matching TRBD1 (5 bases). This CDR3 region has 13 residues. V was clipped by 0 bases and J by 7 bases, with 10 bases between them. Germline V gives CDR1 SGHNT, CDR2 YYREEE (reference sequence). CDR3 loop: CASSLAGKAGYTF. CDR3 coding DNA: TGTGCCAGCAGCTTGGCAGGGAAGGCTGGCTACACCTTC.

The chain is built from TRBV10-2 and TRBJ1-1; a possible D gene is TRBD1 (5 bases). Germline CDR1 and CDR2: WSHSY and SAAADI. This CDR3 spans 14 amino acids. Trimming removed 2 bases at V and 1 base at J, with 8 bases between. As DNA, the CDR3 is TGCGCCAGCAGTGAGGGAAGGGGGAACACTGAAGCTTTCTTT. Translation gives CASSEGRGNTEAFF.

This chain links TRBV5-4 with TRBJ1-2, with D hard to call. V dropped 4 bases and J dropped 5 bases, with 15 bases sitting between them. This CDR3 has 14 residues. Germline V gene sequence: CDR1 SGHNT, CDR2 YYREEE (reference sequence). The CDR3 DNA reads TGTGCCAGCAGCCAAACTCTCGGGGATTATGGCTACACCTTC. This encodes CASSQTLGDYGYTF.

This clone was found a few times. This chain links TRBV12-3 or TRBV12-4 with TRBJ2-2; D is undetermined. CDR3 length: 13 amino acids. Trimming left V 4 bases short and J 2 bases short, with 5 bases between. The CDR3 sequence is CASSSLNTGELFF. The DNA of the CDR3 is TGTGCCAGCAGTTCACTAAACACCGGGGAGCTGTTTTTT.